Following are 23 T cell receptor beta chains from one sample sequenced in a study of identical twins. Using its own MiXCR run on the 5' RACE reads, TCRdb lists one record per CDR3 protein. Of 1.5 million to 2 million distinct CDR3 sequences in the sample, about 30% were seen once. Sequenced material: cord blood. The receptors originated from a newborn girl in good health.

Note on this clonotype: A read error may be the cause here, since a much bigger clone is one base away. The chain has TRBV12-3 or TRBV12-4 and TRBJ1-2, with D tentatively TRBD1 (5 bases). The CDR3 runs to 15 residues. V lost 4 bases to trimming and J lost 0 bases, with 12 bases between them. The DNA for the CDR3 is TGTGCCAGCAGTTCAGTGGGGGGAACTAACTATGGCTACACCTTC. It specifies CASSSVGGTNYGYTF.

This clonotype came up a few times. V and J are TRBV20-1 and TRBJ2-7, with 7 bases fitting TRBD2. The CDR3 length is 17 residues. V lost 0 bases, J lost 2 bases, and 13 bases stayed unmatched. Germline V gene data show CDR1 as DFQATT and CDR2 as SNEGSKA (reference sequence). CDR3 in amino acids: CSARDLASGDLTYEQYF. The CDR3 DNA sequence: TGCAGTGCTAGAGATCTGGCTAGCGGAGACCTAACCTACGAGCAGTACTTC.

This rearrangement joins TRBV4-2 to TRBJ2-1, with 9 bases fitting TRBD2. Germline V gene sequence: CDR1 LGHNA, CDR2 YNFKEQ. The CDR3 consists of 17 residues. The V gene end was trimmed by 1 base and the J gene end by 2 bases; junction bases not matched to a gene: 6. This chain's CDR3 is CASSQAIAGDTYNEQFF. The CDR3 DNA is TGTGCCAGCAGCCAAGCGATAGCGGGAGACACCTACAATGAGCAGTTCTTC.

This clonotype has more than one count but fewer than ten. The DNA of the CDR3 is TGTGCCATCAGTGAGACCAACCGGGGCTATGGCTACACCTTC. Amino acids: CAISETNRGYGYTF. The genes are TRBV10-3 and TRBJ1-2; D is unresolved. V gave up 2 bases and J gave up 4 bases, with 11 bases separating them. The CDR3 has 14 residues. The germline CDR1 and CDR2 sequences are ENHRY and SYGVKD.

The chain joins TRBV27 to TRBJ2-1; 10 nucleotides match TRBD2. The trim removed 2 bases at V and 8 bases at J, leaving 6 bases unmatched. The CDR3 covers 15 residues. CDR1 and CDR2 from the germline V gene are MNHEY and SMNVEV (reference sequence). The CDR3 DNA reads TGTGCCAGCAGTTTAAGCGGGAGGGTCGGCGATGAGCAGTTCTTC. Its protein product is CASSLSGRVGDEQFF.

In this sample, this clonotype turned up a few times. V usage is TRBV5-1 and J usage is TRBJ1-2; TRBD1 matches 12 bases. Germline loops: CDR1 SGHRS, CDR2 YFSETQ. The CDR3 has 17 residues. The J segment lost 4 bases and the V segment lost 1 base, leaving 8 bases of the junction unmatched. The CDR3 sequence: CASSLNPGQGAFYGYTF. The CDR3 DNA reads TGCGCCAGCAGCTTGAACCCGGGACAGGGGGCCTTCTATGGCTACACCTTC.

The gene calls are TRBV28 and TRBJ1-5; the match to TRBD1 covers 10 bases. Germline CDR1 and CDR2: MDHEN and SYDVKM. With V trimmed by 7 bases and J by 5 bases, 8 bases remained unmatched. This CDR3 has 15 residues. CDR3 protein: CASISTGGRDQPQHF. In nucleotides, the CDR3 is TGTGCCAGCATTTCGACAGGGGGCAGGGATCAGCCCCAGCATTTT.

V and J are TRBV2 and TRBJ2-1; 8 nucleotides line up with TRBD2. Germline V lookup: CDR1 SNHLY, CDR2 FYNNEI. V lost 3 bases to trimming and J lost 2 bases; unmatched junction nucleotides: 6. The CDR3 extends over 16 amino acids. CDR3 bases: TGTGCCAGCAGTGATTCGTATAGCGGGACCTACAATGAGCAGTTCTTC. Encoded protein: CASSDSYSGTYNEQFF.

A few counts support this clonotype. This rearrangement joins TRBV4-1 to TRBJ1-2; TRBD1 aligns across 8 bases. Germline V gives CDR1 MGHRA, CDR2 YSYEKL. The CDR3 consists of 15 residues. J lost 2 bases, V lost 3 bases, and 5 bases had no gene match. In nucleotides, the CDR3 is TGCGCCAGCAGCCACCCGGGACAGGCGAACTATGGCTACACCTTC. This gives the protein CASSHPGQANYGYTF.

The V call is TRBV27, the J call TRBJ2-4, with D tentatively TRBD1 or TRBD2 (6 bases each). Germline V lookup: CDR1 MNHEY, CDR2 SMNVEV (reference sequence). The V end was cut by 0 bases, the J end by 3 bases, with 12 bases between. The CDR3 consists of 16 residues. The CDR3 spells CASSLSRGLVKNIQYF. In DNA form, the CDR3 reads TGTGCCAGCAGTTTATCTCGGGGGCTAGTCAAAAACATTCAGTACTTC.

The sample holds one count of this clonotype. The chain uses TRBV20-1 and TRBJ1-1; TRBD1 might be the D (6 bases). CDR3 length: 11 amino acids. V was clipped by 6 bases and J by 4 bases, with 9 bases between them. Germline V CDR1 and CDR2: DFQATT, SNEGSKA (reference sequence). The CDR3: CSARQATEAFF. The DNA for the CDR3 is TGCAGTGCCAGACAGGCCACTGAAGCTTTCTTT.

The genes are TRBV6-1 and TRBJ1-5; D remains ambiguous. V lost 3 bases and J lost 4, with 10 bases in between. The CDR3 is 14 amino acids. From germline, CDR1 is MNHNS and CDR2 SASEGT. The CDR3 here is CASSDGIRNQPQHF. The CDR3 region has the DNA TGTGCCAGCAGTGACGGGATTCGGAATCAGCCCCAGCATTTT.

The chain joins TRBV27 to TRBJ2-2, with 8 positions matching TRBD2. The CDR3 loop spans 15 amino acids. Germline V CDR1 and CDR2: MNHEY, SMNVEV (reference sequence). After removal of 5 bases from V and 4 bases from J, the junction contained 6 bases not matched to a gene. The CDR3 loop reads CASSPRGLATGELFF. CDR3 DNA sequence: TGTGCCAGCAGTCCCCGCGGACTAGCCACCGGGGAGCTGTTTTTT.

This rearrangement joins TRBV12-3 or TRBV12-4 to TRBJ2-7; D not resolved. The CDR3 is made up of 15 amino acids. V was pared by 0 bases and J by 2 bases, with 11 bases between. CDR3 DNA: TGTGCCAGCAGTTTAGCACGACCTCCCCCCTACGAGCAGTACTTC. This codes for CASSLARPPPYEQYF.

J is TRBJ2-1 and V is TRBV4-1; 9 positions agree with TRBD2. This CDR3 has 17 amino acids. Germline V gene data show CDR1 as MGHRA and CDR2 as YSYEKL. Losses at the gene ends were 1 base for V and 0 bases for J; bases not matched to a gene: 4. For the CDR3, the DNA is TGCGCCAGCAGCCAAGGGGCGGGAGGGCGCTCCTACAATGAGCAGTTCTTC. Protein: CASSQGAGGRSYNEQFF.

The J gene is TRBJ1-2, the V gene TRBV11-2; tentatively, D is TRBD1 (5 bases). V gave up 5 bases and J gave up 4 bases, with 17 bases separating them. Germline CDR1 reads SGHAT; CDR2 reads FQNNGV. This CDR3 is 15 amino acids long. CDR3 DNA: TGTGCCAGCAGCAAACCCGGACATGGAGCCTATGGCTACACCTTC. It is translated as CASSKPGHGAYGYTF.

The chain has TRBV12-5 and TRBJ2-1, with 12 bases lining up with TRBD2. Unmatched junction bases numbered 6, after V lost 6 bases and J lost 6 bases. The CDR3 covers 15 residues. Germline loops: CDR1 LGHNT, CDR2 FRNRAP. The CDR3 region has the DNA TGTGCTAGTGGCCGACTAGCGGGAGCCTTCAATGAGCAGTTCTTC. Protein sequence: CASGRLAGAFNEQFF.

The CDR3 DNA reads TGCAGCGTTGAAGATCGGGGCGGGACATACAATGAGCAGTTCTTC. This gives the protein CSVEDRGGTYNEQFF. The rearrangement links TRBV29-1 to TRBJ2-1; D possibly matches TRBD1 or TRBD2 (6 bases each). V was clipped by 0 bases and J by 4 bases, with 13 bases between them. Germline CDR1 is SQVTM and CDR2 is ANQGSEA. The CDR3 has 15 amino acids.

The CDR3 protein is CASSVVTGYYSNQPQHF. The CDR3 nucleotides are TGTGCCAGCAGTGTCGTCACAGGCTACTATAGCAATCAGCCCCAGCATTTT. The rearrangement uses TRBV2 and TRBJ1-5, with D possibly matching TRBD1 (5 bases). Trimming cost V 4 bases and J 0 bases, with 16 bases left between them. This CDR3 contains 17 residues. Germline V gene sequence: CDR1 SNHLY, CDR2 FYNNEI. Complete variable domain (other parts from reference TRBV2 and TRBJ1-5): EPEVTQTPSHQVTQMGQEVILRCVPISNHLYFYWYRQILGQKVEFLVSFYNNEISEKSEIFDDQFSVERPDGSNFTLKIRSTKLEDSAMYFCASSVVTGYYSNQPQHFGDGTRLSIL.

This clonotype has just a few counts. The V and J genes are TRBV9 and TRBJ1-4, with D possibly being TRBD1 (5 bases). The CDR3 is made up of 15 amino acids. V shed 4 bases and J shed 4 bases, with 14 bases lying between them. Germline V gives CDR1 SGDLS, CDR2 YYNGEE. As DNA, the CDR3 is TGTGCCAGCAGCTTGACGACAGCTTTTAATGAAAAACTGTTTTTT. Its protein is CASSLTTAFNEKLFF.

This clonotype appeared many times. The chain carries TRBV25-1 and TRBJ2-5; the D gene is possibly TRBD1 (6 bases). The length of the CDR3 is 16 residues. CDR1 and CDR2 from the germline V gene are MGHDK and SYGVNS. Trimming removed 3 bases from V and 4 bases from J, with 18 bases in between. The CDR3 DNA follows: TGTGCCAGCAGTGACCCTCTCGCAACAGGGTTAGAGACCCAGTACTTC. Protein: CASSDPLATGLETQYF. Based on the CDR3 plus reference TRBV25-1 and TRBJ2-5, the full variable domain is EADIYQTPRYLVIGTGKKITLECSQTMGHDKMYWYQQDPGMELHLIHYSYGVNSTEKGDLSSESTVSRIRTEHFPLTLESARPSHTSQYLCASSDPLATGLETQYFGPGTRLLVL.

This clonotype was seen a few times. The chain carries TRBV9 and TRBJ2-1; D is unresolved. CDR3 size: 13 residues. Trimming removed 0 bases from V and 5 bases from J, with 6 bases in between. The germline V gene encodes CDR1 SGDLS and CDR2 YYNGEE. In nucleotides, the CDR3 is TGTGCCAGCAGCGTAGTCGGGCACAATGAGCAGTTCTTC. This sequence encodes CASSVVGHNEQFF. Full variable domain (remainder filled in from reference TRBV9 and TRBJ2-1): DSGVTQTPKHLITATGQRVTLRCSPRSGDLSVYWYQQSLDQGLQFLIQYYNGEERAKGNILERFSAQQFPDLHSELNLSSLELGDSALYFCASSVVGHNEQFFGPGTRLTVL.

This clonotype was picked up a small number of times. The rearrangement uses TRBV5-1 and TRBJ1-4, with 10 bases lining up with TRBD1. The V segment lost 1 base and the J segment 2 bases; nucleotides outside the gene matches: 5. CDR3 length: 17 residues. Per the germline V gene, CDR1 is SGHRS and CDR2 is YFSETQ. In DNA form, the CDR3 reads TGCGCCAGCAGCTTGCCCCGGGACAGGGGCACTAATGAAAAACTGTTTTTT. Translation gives CASSLPRDRGTNEKLFF.